The TCR beta chain described here comes from a study of persistence of HIV-infected CD4 T cells. The libraries were made with immunoSEQ version 4 in survey mode. TCRdb keeps only in-frame clones here, not all; method: immunoSEQ multiplex PCR. The data show roughly 45,000 clones, roughly nine tenths seen once. For this clone: Its cognate antigen is unknown.

Germline V gives CDR1 MGHRA, CDR2 YSYEKL. The CDR3 has 16 residues. The ends lost 4 bases at V and 0 bases at J; junction bases unmatched: 2. Nonspecific anti-CD3/anti-CD28 bead stimulation represents the broad CD4+ T cell repertoire. Sorting of responding CD4+ T cells relied on upregulated CD40 ligand together with CD69. The receptor comes from an adult man with HIV who was CMV-seropositive. J is TRBJ1-4 and V is TRBV4-1; TRBD1 agrees at 10 bases. The specimen comprised CD4+ T cells sorted from PBMCs after roughly 19-hour stimulation, sampled from a patient who received antiretroviral therapy. The CDR3 reads CASSPGQGATNEKLFF. CDR3 bases: TGCGCCAGCAGCCCCGGACAGGGGGCAACTAATGAAAAACTGTTTTTT.